The TCR beta chain described here comes from a study of Ad26.COV2.S vaccination and SARS-CoV-2 variants. Study at large: It was the COV1001 Ad26.COV2.S trial arm that included the donor.

Treatment in this sample: around 19 received Ad26.COV2.S at low or high dose, single or two shots; a few received placebo; per-sample allocation not given. The samples were gathered on day 63 after the first injection of vaccine or placebo. Whole-study results and caveats: Vaccine recipients had higher spike-specific TCR breadth than placebo recipients.

Profiled with immunoSEQ multiplex PCR; TCRdb holds only in-frame clones, not every one. The sample consists of 360,000 or so clones, about 88% of them appearing once. This CDR3 comprises 13 residues. Germline values: CDR1 MDHEN, CDR2 SYDVKM. V was shortened by 3 bases and J by 9 bases, with 13 bases between the two germline ends. A note on this clone: As yet, its antigen is unknown.

This TCR was recovered from a person between 18 and 60 years old who received the Ad26.COV2.S COVID-19 vaccine or a placebo. The genes are TRBV28 and TRBJ2-3; D uncertain. The source was peripheral blood, collected in a trial of Ad26.COV2.S vaccine versus placebo. The CDR3 DNA sequence: TGTGCCAGCAGTTTCTCTCCGAGTCGGACGCAGTATTTT. Translation: CASSFSPSRTQYF.